This T cell receptor (beta chain) was sequenced for a study of Ad26.COV2.S vaccination and SARS-CoV-2 variants. Background on the study: The vaccine Ad26.COV2.S was put into the muscle once, or twice with 56 days between.

As regards this clone: Its antigen is still unknown.

The table came from immunoSEQ multiplex PCR; TCRdb's copy has only in-frame clones and leaves some out. The repertoire holds about 350,000 clones, with approximately 86% as singletons. Overall study results and limits: Measurement of non-spike TCR breadth gave similar results in vaccine and placebo recipients.

The germline V gene has CDR1 SGHTA and CDR2 FQGNSA. This CDR3 is 15 amino acids long. V was clipped by 3 bases and J by 4 bases; unmatched bases: 7. Treatment of the sample: 15 to 20 received Ad26.COV2.S at low or high dose, single or two shots; a few received placebo; per-sample allocation not given. On day 63 after the first injection, vaccine and placebo recipients gave samples. Adults aged 18-55 years in Boston included the donor. Sequenced material: peripheral blood, taken in a trial of Ad26.COV2.S vaccine versus placebo. The rearrangement uses TRBV7-2 and TRBJ2-7; the match to TRBD1 covers 9 bases. The source of this sequence is a person aged 18 to 65 who received the Ad26.COV2.S COVID-19 vaccine or a placebo. CDR3 amino acids: CASSLGTGFLYEQYF. CDR3 nucleotides: TGTGCCAGCAGCTTGGGGACAGGGTTCCTTTACGAGCAGTACTTC. Looking up the rest from reference TRBV7-2 and TRBJ2-7 gives the full variable domain: GAGVSQSPSNKVTEKGKDVELRCDPISGHTALYWYRQSLGQGLEFLIYFQGNSAPDKSGLPSDRFSAERTGGSVSTLTIQRTQQEDSAVYLCASSLGTGFLYEQYFGPGTRLTVT.